This entry concerns a single T cell receptor (beta chain). Antigen specificity is unknown. This specimen comes from a study of OX40 agonist ivuxolimab in advanced cancers. The method was immunoSEQ multiplex PCR; TCRdb's version includes in-frame clones alone and lacks a portion of them. The sample holds tens of thousands of clones; 80% to 90% are singletons and the top ten take more than 8.5%. The study's findings and limits: The investigators did not determine what antigen specificity the expanded peripheral T cells had. Averaging showed that CD8+ T cells had more expanded clones than CD4+ did.

The sequenced sample was CD4+ or CD8+ T cells sorted from blood, obtained in a trial of the OX40 agonist ivuxolimab. The clonotype originates from an adult with an advanced solid tumor such as melanoma, head and neck, liver or kidney cancer.

The chain's CDR3 is CASSLLGGTEAFF. CDR3 in DNA: TGTGCCAGCAGCTTGCTAGGTGGGACTGAAGCTTTCTTT. The rearrangement joins TRBV7-9 to TRBJ1-1; D unclear. The germline V gene has CDR1 SEHNR and CDR2 FQNEAQ (reference sequence). The V and J ends lost 3 bases and 5 bases respectively, with 10 bases between them. This CDR3 comprises 13 residues.